The 6 T cell receptor beta chains below were found in one sample sequenced in a study of cytomegalovirus exposure and HLA in healthy donors. Primers for the PCR totalled 60 Vbeta and 13 Jbeta. Libraries were prepared by immunoSEQ multiplex PCR; TCRdb keeps only in-frame clonotypes and omits some of them. The sample has 70,000 to 100,000 clones, more than 75% seen once; the top ten hold 2% to 2.5%. The specimen was PBMCs. The receptor set was obtained from a man between 18 and 29 years old in good health and CMV-seronegative.

This clone occurred a few times. V and J are TRBV14 and TRBJ2-1, with 8 nucleotides matching TRBD2. This CDR3 region has 16 residues. The V gene end was trimmed by 0 bases and the J gene end by 4 bases; junction bases not matched to a gene: 5. In germline, CDR1 is SGHDN, CDR2 FVKESK. The CDR3 DNA reads as TGTGCCAGCAGCCAAGAGGGCCTAGCGGGTTACAATGAGCAGTTCTTC. As protein: CASSQEGLAGYNEQFF.

Concerning this clone: One junction end disagrees with the germline gene, perhaps due to a read error. The chain couples TRBV7-9 to TRBJ2-7; D remains ambiguous. This CDR3 region has 15 residues. Germline V gene data show CDR1 as SEHNR and CDR2 as FQNEAQ (reference sequence). The CDR3 DNA reads TGTTCCAGCAGTCCTCCGGAGAGGTACTCCTACGAGCAGTACTTC. Translation: CSSSPPERYSYEQYF.

The chain carries TRBV6-1 and TRBJ1-6; no firm D call. The CDR3 spans 13 residues. Germline values: CDR1 MNHNS, CDR2 SASEGT. V was cut by 2 bases and J by 5 bases, with 4 bases left in between. The CDR3 DNA follows: TGTGCCAGCAGTGAACAGGATAATTCACCCCTCCACTTT. Translating it yields CASSEQDNSPLHF.

The chain is built from TRBV7-9 and TRBJ1-1; maybe TRBD1 (5 bases). The germline V gene has CDR1 SEHNR and CDR2 FQNEAQ (reference sequence). CDR3 length equals 14 residues. Trimming removed 7 bases at V and 4 bases at J, with 16 bases between. CDR3 DNA: TGTGCCAGCAATTACCGGGCCCAGGGCACTGAAGCTTTCTTT. Its translation: CASNYRAQGTEAFF.

This clone was found a few times. This chain connects TRBV7-2 to TRBJ1-1; tentatively, D is TRBD1 (5 bases). The V and J ends lost 5 bases and 0 bases respectively, with 13 bases between them. CDR3 length: 15 residues. The germline V gene encodes CDR1 SGHTA and CDR2 FQGNSA. The CDR3 bases are TGTGCCAGCAGCCAAGTAGACAGACTGAACACTGAAGCTTTCTTT. It codes for CASSQVDRLNTEAFF.

J is TRBJ2-5 and V is TRBV9, with TRBD1 as a possible D gene (6 bases). Germline loops: CDR1 SGDLS, CDR2 YYNGEE. V was pared by 4 bases and J by 1 base, with 17 bases between. CDR3 length: 16 amino acids. CDR3 loop: CASSPRDRTRQETQYF. CDR3 nucleotides: TGTGCCAGCAGCCCTCGAGACAGGACCCGCCAAGAGACCCAGTACTTC.